This TCR beta chain was obtained from a study of control samples from healthy donors and cancer patients. The assay was immunoSEQ multiplex PCR, and TCRdb's table has in-frame clones only and misses some. The table lists some 130,000 clones, approximately 89% of them singletons. Germline-derived CDR1 and CDR2 are LNHDA and SQIVND (reference sequence). There are 15 residues in the CDR3. V shed 3 bases and J 7 bases; nucleotides not matched to a gene: 8. The source of this sequence is a man aged 40-55 years in good health. The rearrangement joins TRBV19 to TRBJ1-4; 7 bases fit TRBD1. Sequenced sample: blood. The CDR3 sequence is CASSISQGVAEKLFF. The CDR3 DNA is TGTGCCAGTAGTATCTCCCAGGGGGTGGCTGAAAAACTGTTTTTT.